The 5 T cell receptor beta chains reported below all come from one sample, sequenced in a study of T cell responses to AZD1222 COVID-19 vaccine. The data were produced by immunoSEQ multiplex PCR, yet TCRdb's version contains in-frame clones alone and is incomplete. The sample shows 150,000 to 200,000 clones, approximately 94% of them seen only once. Sequenced material: peripheral blood, taken 28 days after the second dose of the MenACWY control vaccine. Every receptor here comes from an adult who received the MenACWY meningococcal vaccine as a control.

The chain combines TRBV27 with TRBJ1-5; D possibly corresponds to TRBD1 (5 bases). V was shortened by 2 bases and J by 7 bases, with 15 bases between the two germline ends. This CDR3 is 15 amino acids long. Germline CDR1 reads MNHEY; CDR2 reads SMNVEV (reference sequence). The DNA for the CDR3 is TGTGCCAGCAGTTTAAGCCAGGGAAGCTACCAGCCCCAGCATTTT. Translated: CASSLSQGSYQPQHF.

The chain recombines TRBV12-5 with TRBJ1-2; no firm D call. This CDR3 is built from 14 residues. Germline values: CDR1 LGHNT, CDR2 FRNRAP. The germline V and J ends were trimmed by 6 bases and 6 bases, with 17 bases remaining between them. This CDR3 is CASGGYGSPDGYTF. The CDR3 bases are TGTGCTAGTGGCGGGTACGGGAGCCCGGATGGCTACACCTTC. Full variable domain (missing parts from reference TRBV12-5 and TRBJ1-2): DARVTQTPRHKVTEMGQEVTMRCQPILGHNTVFWYRQTMMQGLELLAYFRNRAPLDDSGMPKDRFSAEMPDATLATLKIQPSEPRDSAVYFCASGGYGSPDGYTFGSGTRLTVV.

The rearrangement links TRBV29-1 to TRBJ2-1; 10 bases align to TRBD2. The CDR3 is 15 residues long. CDR1 SQVTM and CDR2 ANQGSEA come from the germline V gene. Trimming took 6 bases from V and 1 from J; bases not matched to a gene: 6. The CDR3 spells CSVLGLAPSYNEQFF. CDR3 sequence (DNA): TGCAGCGTCTTGGGACTAGCGCCTTCCTACAATGAGCAGTTCTTC.

This sequence joins TRBV10-3 and TRBJ2-2; 12 bases are a match to TRBD2. The V gene end was trimmed by 6 bases and the J gene end by 6 bases; junction bases not matched to a gene: 11. Germline V gene sequence: CDR1 ENHRY, CDR2 SYGVKD. The CDR3 is 17 residues long. CDR3 region: CAISPSGRAGVAGELFF. In DNA, the CDR3 is TGTGCCATCAGCCCTAGCGGGAGGGCCGGGGTCGCCGGGGAGCTGTTTTTT.

This clone was counted only a few times. The rearrangement links TRBV27 to TRBJ1-2; D not resolved. In germline, CDR1 is MNHEY, CDR2 SMNVEV (reference sequence). CDR3 length: 15 residues. Trimming pared 3 bases from V and 0 bases from J, leaving 11 bases between. The DNA of the CDR3 is TGTGCCAGCAGTTTTTTTGGACGGACTAACTATGGCTACACCTTC. This gives the protein CASSFFGRTNYGYTF.